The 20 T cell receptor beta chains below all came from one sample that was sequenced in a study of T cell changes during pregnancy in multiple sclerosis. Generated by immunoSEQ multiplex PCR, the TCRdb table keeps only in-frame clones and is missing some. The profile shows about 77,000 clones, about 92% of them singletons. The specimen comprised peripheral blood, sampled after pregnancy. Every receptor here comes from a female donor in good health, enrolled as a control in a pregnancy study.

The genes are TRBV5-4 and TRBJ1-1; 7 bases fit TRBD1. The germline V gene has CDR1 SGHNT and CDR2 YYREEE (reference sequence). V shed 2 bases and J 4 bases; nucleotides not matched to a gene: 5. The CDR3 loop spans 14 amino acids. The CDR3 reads CASSFGQAFTEAFF. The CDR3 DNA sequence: TGTGCCAGCAGCTTCGGACAGGCCTTCACTGAAGCTTTCTTT.

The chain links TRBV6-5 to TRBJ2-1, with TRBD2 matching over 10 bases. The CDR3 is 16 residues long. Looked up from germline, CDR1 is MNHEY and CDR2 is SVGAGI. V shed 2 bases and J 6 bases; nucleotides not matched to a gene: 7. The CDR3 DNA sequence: TGTGCCAGCAGTTACGCCGGGACTAGCGCACTCAATGAGCAGTTCTTC. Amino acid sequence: CASSYAGTSALNEQFF.

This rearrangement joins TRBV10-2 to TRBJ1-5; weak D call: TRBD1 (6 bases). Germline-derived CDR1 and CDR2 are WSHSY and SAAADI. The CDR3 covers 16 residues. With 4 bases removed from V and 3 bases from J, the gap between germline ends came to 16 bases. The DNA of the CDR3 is TGCGCCAGCAGTGTAGACAGGACGAACCACAATCAGCCCCAGCATTTT. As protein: CASSVDRTNHNQPQHF.

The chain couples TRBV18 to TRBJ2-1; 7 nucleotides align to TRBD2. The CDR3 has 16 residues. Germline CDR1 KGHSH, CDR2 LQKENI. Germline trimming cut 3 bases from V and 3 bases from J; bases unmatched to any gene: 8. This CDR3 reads CASSPMTSPSYNEQFF. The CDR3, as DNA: TGTGCCAGCTCACCTATGACTAGCCCGAGCTACAATGAGCAGTTCTTC. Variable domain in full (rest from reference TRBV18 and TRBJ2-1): NAGVMQNPRHLVRRRGQEARLRCSPMKGHSHVYWYRQLPEEGLKFMVYLQKENIIDESGMPKERFSAEFPKEGPSILRIQQVVRGDSAAYFCASSPMTSPSYNEQFFGPGTRLTVL.

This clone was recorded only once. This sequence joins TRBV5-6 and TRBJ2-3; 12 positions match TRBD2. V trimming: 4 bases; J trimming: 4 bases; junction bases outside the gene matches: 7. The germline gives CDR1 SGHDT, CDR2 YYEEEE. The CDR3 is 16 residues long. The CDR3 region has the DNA TGTGCCAGCAGCGAGACTAGCGGGAGTGCCCCAGATACGCAGTATTTT. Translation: CASSETSGSAPDTQYF.

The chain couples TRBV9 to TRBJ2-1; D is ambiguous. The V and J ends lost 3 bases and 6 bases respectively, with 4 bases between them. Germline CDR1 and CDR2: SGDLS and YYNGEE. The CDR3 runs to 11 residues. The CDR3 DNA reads TGTGCCAGCAGCGACTTCAATGAGCAGTTCTTC. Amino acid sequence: CASSDFNEQFF.

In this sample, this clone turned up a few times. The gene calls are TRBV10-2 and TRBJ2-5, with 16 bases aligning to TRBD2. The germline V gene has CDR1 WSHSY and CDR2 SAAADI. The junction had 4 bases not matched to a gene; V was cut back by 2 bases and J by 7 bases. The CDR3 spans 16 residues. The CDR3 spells CASSEGTSGGVGTQYF. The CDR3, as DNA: TGCGCCAGCAGTGAGGGGACTAGCGGGGGGGTAGGGACCCAGTACTTC.

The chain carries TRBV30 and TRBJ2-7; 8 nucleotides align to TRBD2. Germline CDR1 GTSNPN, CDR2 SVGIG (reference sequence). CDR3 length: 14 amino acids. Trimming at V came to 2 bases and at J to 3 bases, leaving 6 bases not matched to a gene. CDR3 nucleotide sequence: TGTGCCTGGAGTAGACTAGCGAAAAGCTACGAGCAGTACTTC. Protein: CAWSRLAKSYEQYF.

The CDR3 loop reads CASSVVNNEQFF. The CDR3 nucleotides are TGTGCCAGCAGCGTTGTTAACAATGAGCAGTTCTTC. V usage is TRBV9 and J usage is TRBJ2-1, with D hard to call. The CDR3 covers 12 residues. Germline V gives CDR1 SGDLS, CDR2 YYNGEE. V was clipped by 2 bases and J by 5 bases, with 5 bases between them.

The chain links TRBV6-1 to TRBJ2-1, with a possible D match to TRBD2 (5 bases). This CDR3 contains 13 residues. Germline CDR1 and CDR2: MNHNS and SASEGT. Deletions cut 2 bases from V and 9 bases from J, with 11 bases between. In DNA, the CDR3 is TGTGCCAGCAGTGAATTGCGGGCGGGTGAGCAGTTCTTC. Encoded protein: CASSELRAGEQFF.

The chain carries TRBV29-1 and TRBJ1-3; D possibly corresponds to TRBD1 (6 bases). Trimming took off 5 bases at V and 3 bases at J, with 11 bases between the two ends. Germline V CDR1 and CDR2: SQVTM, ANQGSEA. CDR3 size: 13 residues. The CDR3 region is CSVSGTLGNTIYF. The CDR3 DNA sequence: TGCAGCGTTAGCGGGACACTTGGAAACACCATATATTTT.

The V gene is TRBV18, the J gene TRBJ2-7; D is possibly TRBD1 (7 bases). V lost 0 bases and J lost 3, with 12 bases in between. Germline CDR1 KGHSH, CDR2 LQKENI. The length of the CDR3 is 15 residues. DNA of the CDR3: TGTGCCAGCTCACCACCGGGGCAGGGGGGCTACGAGCAGTACTTC. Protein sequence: CASSPPGQGGYEQYF. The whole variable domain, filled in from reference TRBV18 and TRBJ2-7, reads NAGVMQNPRHLVRRRGQEARLRCSPMKGHSHVYWYRQLPEEGLKFMVYLQKENIIDESGMPKERFSAEFPKEGPSILRIQQVVRGDSAAYFCASSPPGQGGYEQYFGPGTRLTVT.

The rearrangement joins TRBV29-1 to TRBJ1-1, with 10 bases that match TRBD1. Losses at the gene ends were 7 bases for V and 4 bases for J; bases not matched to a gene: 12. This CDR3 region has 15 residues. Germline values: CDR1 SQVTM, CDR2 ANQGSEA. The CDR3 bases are TGCAGCGCCGTACCCCCGGGACAGGGGTCCACTGAAGCTTTCTTT. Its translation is CSAVPPGQGSTEAFF.

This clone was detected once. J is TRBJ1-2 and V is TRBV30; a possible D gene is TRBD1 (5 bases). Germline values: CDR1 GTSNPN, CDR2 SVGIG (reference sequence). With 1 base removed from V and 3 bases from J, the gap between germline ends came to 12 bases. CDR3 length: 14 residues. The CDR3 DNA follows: TGTGCCTGGAGTGAATCAGGGTGGTACTATGGCTACACCTTC. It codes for CAWSESGWYYGYTF.

The CDR3 sequence: CASSVGDRASYEQYF. The CDR3, as DNA: TGTGCCAGCAGCGTCGGGGACAGGGCTTCCTACGAGCAGTACTTC. V usage is TRBV9 and J usage is TRBJ2-7, with 9 bases fitting TRBD1. From germline, CDR1 is SGDLS and CDR2 YYNGEE. The ends lost 2 bases at V and 1 base at J; junction bases unmatched: 4. The length of the CDR3 is 15 residues.

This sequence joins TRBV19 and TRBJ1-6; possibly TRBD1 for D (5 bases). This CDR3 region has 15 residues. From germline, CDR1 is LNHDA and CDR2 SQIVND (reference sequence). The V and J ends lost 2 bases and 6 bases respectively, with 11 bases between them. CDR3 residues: CASSIFRVGNSPLHF. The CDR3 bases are TGTGCCAGTAGTATATTCAGGGTCGGTAATTCACCCCTCCACTTT.

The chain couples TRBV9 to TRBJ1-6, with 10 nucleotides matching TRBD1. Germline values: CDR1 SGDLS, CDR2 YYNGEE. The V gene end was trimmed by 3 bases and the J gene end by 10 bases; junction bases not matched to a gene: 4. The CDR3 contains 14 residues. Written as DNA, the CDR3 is TGTGCCAGCAGCGAGGACAGGGGGGACTCACCCCTCCACTTT. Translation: CASSEDRGDSPLHF.

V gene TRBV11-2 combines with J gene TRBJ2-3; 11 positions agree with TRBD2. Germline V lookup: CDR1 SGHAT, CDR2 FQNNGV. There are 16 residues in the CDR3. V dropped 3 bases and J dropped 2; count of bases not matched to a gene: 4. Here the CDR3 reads CASSFTTSGVTDTQYF. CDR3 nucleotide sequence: TGTGCCAGCAGCTTCACGACTAGCGGGGTCACAGATACGCAGTATTTT.

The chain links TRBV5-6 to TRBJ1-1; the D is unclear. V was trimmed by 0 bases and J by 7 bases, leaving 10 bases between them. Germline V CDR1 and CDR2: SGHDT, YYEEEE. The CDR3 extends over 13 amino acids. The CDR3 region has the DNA TGTGCCAGCAGCTTGGACAGAGGAGGTGAAGCTTTCTTT. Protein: CASSLDRGGEAFF.

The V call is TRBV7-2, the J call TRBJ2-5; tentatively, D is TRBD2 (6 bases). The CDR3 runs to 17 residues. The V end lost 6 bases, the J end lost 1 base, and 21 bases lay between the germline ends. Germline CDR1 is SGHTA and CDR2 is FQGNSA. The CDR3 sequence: CASRAKVPGGVQETQYF. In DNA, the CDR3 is TGTGCCAGCAGAGCGAAGGTCCCAGGCGGGGTCCAAGAGACCCAGTACTTC.